The T cell receptor beta chain described here comes from a study of cytomegalovirus exposure and HLA in healthy donors. General study findings and limits: HLA-A and HLA-B allele assignments for most subjects were reportedly predicted accurately using TCR beta sequences. Around 18,000 TCR beta sequences were associated with HLA alleles at 0.05 false discovery rate in a later analysis. A missense variant in DCLRE1C was later tied to TCR beta V- and J-gene trimming.

As regards this clone: Its target is not known.

The CDR3 covers 14 residues. With 7 bases removed from V and 7 bases from J, the gap between germline ends came to 17 bases. CDR1 is WSHSY and CDR2 is SAAADI in the germline V gene. With 60 Vbeta and 13 Jbeta primers, the PCR was carried out. The protocol was immunoSEQ multiplex PCR, while the TCRdb copy is restricted to in-frame clones and leaves out a portion. The sample lists fewer than 200,000 clones; 65% to 85% were seen once. All the people who gave samples were healthy bone marrow donors. V and J are TRBV10-2 and TRBJ2-1, with a possible D match to TRBD1 (6 bases). The TCR sequence derives from a woman between 50 and 59 years old in good health and CMV-seropositive. Sequenced: PBMCs. DNA of the CDR3: TGCGCCAGCACAGGTTTGGGGGCTTGGAATGAGCAGTTCTTC. It translates to CASTGLGAWNEQFF.